This passage covers 14 T cell receptor beta chains from one sample sequenced in a study of blood T cell repertoires in COVID-19. The repertoire was sequenced with immunoSEQ multiplex PCR; TCRdb's copy has only in-frame clones and lacks some. The sample lists about 230,000 clones, around 80% seen once, with around 2.4% in the top ten. The source material was peripheral blood. Receptors were obtained from a man aged 35 to 55 who had recovered from COVID-19.

The V call is TRBV5-4, the J call TRBJ2-7; 9 bases line up with TRBD1. Germline lookup yields CDR1 SGHNT and CDR2 YYREEE (reference sequence). V shed 0 bases, J shed 7 bases, and the junction held 5 bases outside the gene matches. The CDR3 has 14 amino acids. Written as DNA, the CDR3 is TGTGCCAGCAGCTTGGCACAGGGGGCGAGGGAGCAGTACTTC. Amino acids: CASSLAQGAREQYF.

A single count supports this clone. V is TRBV5-1 and J is TRBJ2-7; D is perhaps TRBD1 (6 bases). CDR1 and CDR2 from the germline V gene are SGHRS and YFSETQ. The CDR3 totals 15 residues. The germline V and J ends were trimmed by 2 bases and 3 bases, with 15 bases remaining between them. The CDR3: CASSLQGDEVYEQYF. CDR3 in DNA: TGCGCCAGCAGCTTACAGGGAGATGAGGTCTACGAGCAGTACTTC.

The rearrangement uses TRBV7-2 and TRBJ2-7, with D perhaps matching TRBD2 (6 bases). V lost 0 bases and J lost 5, with 17 bases in between. Germline CDR1 SGHTA, CDR2 FQGNSA. This CDR3 comprises 16 residues. The CDR3 DNA sequence: TGTGCCAGCAGCTTAGCTGCGCAGGGCGGGAAGGACGAGCAGTACTTC. Its translation is CASSLAAQGGKDEQYF. The full variable domain, its missing parts supplied by reference TRBV7-2 and TRBJ2-7, is GAGVSQSPSNKVTEKGKDVELRCDPISGHTALYWYRQSLGQGLEFLIYFQGNSAPDKSGLPSDRFSAERTGGSVSTLTIQRTQQEDSAVYLCASSLAAQGGKDEQYFGPGTRLTVT.

This chain uses TRBV12-3 or TRBV12-4 with TRBJ1-1; D unresolved. With 2 bases removed from V and 6 bases from J, the gap between germline ends came to 10 bases. The CDR3 contains 13 residues. The CDR3, as DNA: TGTGCCAGCAGTTTACGGGGTGGTCCTGAAGCTTTCTTT. Amino acid sequence: CASSLRGGPEAFF.

This clone was counted a single time. The V call is TRBV30, the J call TRBJ2-3, with D possibly matching TRBD2 (6 bases). The germline V and J ends were trimmed by 5 bases and 0 bases, with 9 bases remaining between them. CDR1 and CDR2 (germline): GTSNPN, SVGIG (reference sequence). The CDR3 consists of 13 residues. CDR3 sequence: CAWGSGSTDTQYF. As DNA, the CDR3 is TGTGCCTGGGGAAGCGGGAGCACAGATACGCAGTATTTT.

V and J are TRBV29-1 and TRBJ1-1; D gene uncertain. Germline V gene data show CDR1 as SQVTM and CDR2 as ANQGSEA. V lost 7 bases, J lost 4 bases, and 16 bases lay in between. The CDR3 runs 13 residues. CDR3 protein: CSAHYSQRTEAFF. In DNA, the CDR3 is TGCAGCGCCCATTACTCTCAACGCACTGAAGCTTTCTTT.

This clone was seen a handful of times. In the same sample, other DNA sequences code for this CDR3. This chain links TRBV19 with TRBJ1-2; D unresolved. Germline V lookup: CDR1 LNHDA, CDR2 SQIVND (reference sequence). Trimming pared 5 bases from V and 0 bases from J, leaving 4 bases between. The CDR3 loop spans 12 amino acids. The CDR3 DNA sequence: TGTGCCAGTAGTCCAGCTAACTATGGCTACACCTTC. Amino acids: CASSPANYGYTF.

The V call is TRBV27, the J call TRBJ1-6; no definite D call. V gave up 3 bases and J gave up 10 bases, with 16 bases separating them. Germline V lookup: CDR1 MNHEY, CDR2 SMNVEV (reference sequence). The CDR3 has 15 residues. The CDR3 here is CASSFTKKISSPLHF. Here the CDR3 DNA reads TGTGCCAGCAGTTTCACCAAAAAAATTAGCTCACCCCTCCACTTT.

V is TRBV7-2 and J is TRBJ2-3; 10 bases map to TRBD2. Germline CDR1 and CDR2: SGHTA and FQGNSA. The CDR3 is 18 amino acids. J was trimmed by 0 bases and V by 5 bases; bases with no gene match: 11. DNA for the CDR3: TGTGCCAGCAGCGGTCAGCGGGGGGGTCAAAAAAGCACAGATACGCAGTATTTT. This gives the protein CASSGQRGGQKSTDTQYF.

The chain joins TRBV13 to TRBJ2-7; 10 bases are a match to TRBD2. Germline loops: CDR1 PRHDT, CDR2 FYEKMQ (reference sequence). After removal of 1 base from V and 2 bases from J, the junction contained 8 bases not matched to a gene. CDR3 size: 17 residues. For the CDR3, the DNA is TGTGCCAGCAGCTTAGAAGTCAGCGGGGGGGAGCCCTACGAGCAGTACTTC. Amino acid sequence: CASSLEVSGGEPYEQYF.

This chain uses TRBV10-3 with TRBJ2-7, with TRBD1 as a possible D gene (6 bases). CDR1 and CDR2 (germline): ENHRY, SYGVKD. Trimming pared 2 bases from V and 6 bases from J, leaving 14 bases between. CDR3 length: 14 residues. CDR3 nucleotides: TGTGCCATCAGTGAGCTTGGAACAGGGTCCGAGCAGTACTTC. Protein sequence: CAISELGTGSEQYF.

The chain links TRBV11-3 to TRBJ1-4; D not certain. Trimming shortened V by 1 base and J by 2 bases, and 8 bases separated the two germline ends. CDR1 and CDR2 from the germline V gene are SGHNT and YENEEA. The CDR3 sequence is 15 residues long. The CDR3 coding sequence is TGTGCCAGCAGCTTAGGTGGGAGGACTAATGAAAAACTGTTTTTT. Its translation: CASSLGGRTNEKLFF.

This chain uses TRBV5-1 with TRBJ2-7; 9 nucleotides agree with TRBD1. Germline values: CDR1 SGHRS, CDR2 YFSETQ. J gave up 2 bases and V 3 bases, and 9 bases lay outside the gene matches. This CDR3 comprises 16 residues. As DNA, the CDR3 is TGCGCCAGCAGCTCGCGAGCCGGGACAGGGACCTACGAGCAGTACTTC. It codes for CASSSRAGTGTYEQYF.

CDR3 bases: TGTGCCAGCAGCTTAGGTCAATTTGGGAGTGAGCAGTTCTTC. Protein: CASSLGQFGSEQFF. The V call is TRBV11-3, the J call TRBJ2-1, with a weak D call TRBD2 (5 bases). Germline V gene sequence: CDR1 SGHNT, CDR2 YENEEA. Trimming cost V 1 base and J 9 bases, with 13 bases left between them. The CDR3 totals 14 residues.